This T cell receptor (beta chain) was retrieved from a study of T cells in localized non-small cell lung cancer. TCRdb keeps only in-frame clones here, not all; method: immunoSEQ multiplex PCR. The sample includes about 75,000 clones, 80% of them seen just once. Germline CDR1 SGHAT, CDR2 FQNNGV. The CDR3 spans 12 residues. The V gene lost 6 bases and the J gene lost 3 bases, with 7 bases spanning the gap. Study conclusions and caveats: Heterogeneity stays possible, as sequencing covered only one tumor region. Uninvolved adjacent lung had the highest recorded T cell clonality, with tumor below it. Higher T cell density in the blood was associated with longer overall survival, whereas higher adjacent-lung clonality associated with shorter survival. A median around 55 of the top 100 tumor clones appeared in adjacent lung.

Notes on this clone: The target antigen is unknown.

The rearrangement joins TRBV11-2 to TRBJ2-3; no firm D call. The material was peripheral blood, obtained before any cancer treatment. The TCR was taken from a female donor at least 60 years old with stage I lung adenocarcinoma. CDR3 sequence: CASRSPTDTQYF. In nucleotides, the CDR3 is TGTGCCAGCAGATCCCCTACAGATACGCAGTATTTT.